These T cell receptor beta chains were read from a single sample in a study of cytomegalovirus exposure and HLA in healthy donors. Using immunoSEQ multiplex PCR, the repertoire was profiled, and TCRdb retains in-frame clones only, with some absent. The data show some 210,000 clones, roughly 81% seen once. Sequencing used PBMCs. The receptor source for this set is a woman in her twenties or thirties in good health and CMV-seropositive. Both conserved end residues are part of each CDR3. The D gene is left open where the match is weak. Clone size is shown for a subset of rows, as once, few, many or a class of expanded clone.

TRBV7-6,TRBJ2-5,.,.,TGTGCCAGCAGATCAGGGTCACAAGAGACCCAGTACTTC,CASRSGSQETQYF
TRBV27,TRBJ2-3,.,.,TGTGCCAGCAGGGGGAGATCGGATACGCAGTATTTT,CASRGRSDTQYF
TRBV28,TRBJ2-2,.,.,TGTGCCACCCGCGTTGGGAGTAACACCGGGGAGCTGTTTTTT,CATRVGSNTGELFF
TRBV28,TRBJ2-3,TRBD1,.,TGTGCCAGCAGCCCGGGACAGTGGAGCACAGATACGCAGTATTTT,CASSPGQWSTDTQYF
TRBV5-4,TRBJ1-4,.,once,TGTGCCAGCAGCTCGCGACAGCTAAATGAAAAACTGTTTTTT,CASSSRQLNEKLFF
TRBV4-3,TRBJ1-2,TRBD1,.,TGCGCCAGCAGCCAAGTCCCGGGACAGGGGCCCAACTATGGCTACACCTTC,CASSQVPGQGPNYGYTF
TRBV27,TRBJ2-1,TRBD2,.,TGTGCCAGCAGAAGACTAGCGGTGTCCTACAATGAGCAGTTCTTC,CASRRLAVSYNEQFF
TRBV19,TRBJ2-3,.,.,TGTGCCAGTAGTTTCCCTAGCACAGATACGCAGTATTTT,CASSFPSTDTQYF
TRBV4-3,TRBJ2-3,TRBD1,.,TGCGCCAGCAGCGACCCGACAGGGAACACAGATACGCAGTATTTT,CASSDPTGNTDTQYF
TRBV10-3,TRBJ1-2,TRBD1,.,TGTGCCATCAGTGAGTCGATACAGGGGGAACACTATGGCTACACCTTC,CAISESIQGEHYGYTF
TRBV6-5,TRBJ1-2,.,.,TGTGCCAGCAGTTACATCGGGTATGGCTACACCTTC,CASSYIGYGYTF
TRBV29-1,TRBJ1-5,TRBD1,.,TGCAGCGTTGGACAGGGGGTCAATCAGCCCCAGCATTTT,CSVGQGVNQPQHF
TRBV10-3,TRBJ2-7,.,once,TGTGCCATCAGCCCCGGCAGGAACGAGCAGTACTTC,CAISPGRNEQYF
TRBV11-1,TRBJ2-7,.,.,TGTGCCAGCAGCCCGGAGGTCTACGAGCAGTACTTC,CASSPEVYEQYF
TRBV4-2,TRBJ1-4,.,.,TGTGCCAGCAGCCAAGTTACAGAAAAACTGTTTTTT,CASSQVTEKLFF
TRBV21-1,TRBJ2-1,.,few,TGTGCCAGCAGCAAAGGGAGACGGGGGTTCGGTGATGAGCAGTTCTTC,CASSKGRRGFGDEQFF
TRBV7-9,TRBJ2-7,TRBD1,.,TGTGCCAGCAGCTTGACAGGGGGATCCGGAGAGCAGTACTTC,CASSLTGGSGEQYF
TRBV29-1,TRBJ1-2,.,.,TGCAGCGCTGGGAGGGACATTAACTATGGCTACACCTTC,CSAGRDINYGYTF
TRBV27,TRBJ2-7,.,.,TGTGCCAGCAGTTCGGACAGTAACCCCTACGAGCAGTACTTC,CASSSDSNPYEQYF
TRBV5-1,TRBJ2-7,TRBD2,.,TGCGCCAGCAGCGCTCTAGCGGGGGGGGGATACGAGCAGTACTTC,CASSALAGGGYEQYF
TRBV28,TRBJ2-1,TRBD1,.,TGTGCCAGCACCCAACAGGGGGTGGTGTACAATGAGCAGTTCTTC,CASTQQGVVYNEQFF
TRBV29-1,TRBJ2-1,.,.,TGCAGCGTGACCGGGACAGGACTAGTCTCCTACAATGAGCAGTTCTTC,CSVTGTGLVSYNEQFF
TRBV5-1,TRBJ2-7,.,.,TGCGCCAGCAGCTTGTTGACGGGGAACTACGAGCAGTACTTC,CASSLLTGNYEQYF
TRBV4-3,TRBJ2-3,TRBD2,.,TGCGCCAGCAGCCAAGATCGAGCTAGCGGGGGGGCTACGCAGTATTTT,CASSQDRASGGATQYF
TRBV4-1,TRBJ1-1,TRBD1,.,TGCGCCAGCAGCCCAGGGGGGTTACAAGCTTTCTTT,CASSPGGLQAFF
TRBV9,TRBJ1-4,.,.,TGTGCCAGCAGCGTAGAAGGACAGCCCCTGGAAAAACTGTTTTTT,CASSVEGQPLEKLFF
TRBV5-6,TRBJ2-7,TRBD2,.,TGTGCCAGCAGCCCCGGGACTAGCGGACTCCAGTACTTC,CASSPGTSGLQYF
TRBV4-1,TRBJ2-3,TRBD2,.,TGCGCCAGCAGCCAAGATTTGGCGGGAGGTCCCTTCGGCACAGATACGCAGTATTTT,CASSQDLAGGPFGTDTQYF
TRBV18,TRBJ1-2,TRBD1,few,TGTGCCAGCTCACCACCTTTAGCAGGGGGATACGGCTACACCTTC,CASSPPLAGGYGYTF
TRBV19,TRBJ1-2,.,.,TGTGCCAGTAGTAGCGTTTCCCCGGGTAATGGCTACACCTTC,CASSSVSPGNGYTF
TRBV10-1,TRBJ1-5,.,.,TGCGCCAGCAGTGATATGGGGGCGCGCGGCAATCAGCCCCAGCATTTT,CASSDMGARGNQPQHF
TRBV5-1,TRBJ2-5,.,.,TGCGCCAGCAGCTTGGAATCCGCAGGGGCCTGGGAGACCCAGTACTTC,CASSLESAGAWETQYF
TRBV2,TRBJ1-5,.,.,TGTGCCAGCAGTGAGCGACAGTCCAATCAGCCCCAGCATTTT,CASSERQSNQPQHF
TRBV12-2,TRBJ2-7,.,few,TGTGCAAGTCTCGGGGTGGACGAGCAGTACTTC,CASLGVDEQYF
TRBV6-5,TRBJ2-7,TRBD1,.,TGTGCCAGCAGTCGACAGGGGACCCGGGGGCAGTACTTC,CASSRQGTRGQYF
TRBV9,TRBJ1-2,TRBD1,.,TGTGCCAGCAGCGTAGGCACAGGGGGCGCGTGGGGCTATGGCTACACCTTC,CASSVGTGGAWGYGYTF
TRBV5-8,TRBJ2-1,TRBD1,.,TGTGCCAGCAGCGAACACAGGGGGCCTTACAATGAGCAGTTCTTC,CASSEHRGPYNEQFF
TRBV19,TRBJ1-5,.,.,TGTGCCAGCAACCCCCATCCAGGGGAGAGCAATCAGCCCCAGCATTTT,CASNPHPGESNQPQHF
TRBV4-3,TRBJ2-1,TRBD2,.,TGCGCCAGCAGCCAAGAGTATGGACTAGCCTACAATGAGCAGTTCTTC,CASSQEYGLAYNEQFF
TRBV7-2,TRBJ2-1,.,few,TGTGCCAGCAGCTTAGTGGCGACTTCAGACAATGAGCAGTTCTTC,CASSLVATSDNEQFF
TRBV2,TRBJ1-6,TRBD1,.,TGTGCCAGCAGCGGACAGGGCATGGAGAATTCACCCCTCCACTTT,CASSGQGMENSPLHF
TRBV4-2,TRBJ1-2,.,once,TGTGCCAGCAGCCCGCCGAGGAGGGAAAGTGGCTACACCTTC,CASSPPRRESGYTF
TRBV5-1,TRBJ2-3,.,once,TGCGCCAGCAGCTTGGCCCCCCAGGGGAGAACAGATACGCAGTATTTT,CASSLAPQGRTDTQYF
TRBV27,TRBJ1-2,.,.,TGTGCCAGCGCTATAGGACTATACTATGGCTACACCTTC,CASAIGLYYGYTF
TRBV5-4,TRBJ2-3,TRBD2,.,TGTGCCAGCAGGACGATAGCGGGGGACACAGATACGCAGTATTTT,CASRTIAGDTDTQYF
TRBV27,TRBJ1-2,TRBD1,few,TGTGCCAGCGGAAAAGAAGTTGGGACAGGGTCTCACTATGGCTACACCTTC,CASGKEVGTGSHYGYTF
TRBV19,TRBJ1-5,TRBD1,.,TGTGCCAGTAGTATATTCAACAGGGGGCCCGGGCAGCCCCAGCATTTT,CASSIFNRGPGQPQHF
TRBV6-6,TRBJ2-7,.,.,TGTGCCAGCAGTAACAGGTACGAGCAGTACTTC,CASSNRYEQYF
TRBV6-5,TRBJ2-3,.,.,TGTGCCACCAGACAGTCCTCCACAGATACGCAGTATTTT,CATRQSSTDTQYF
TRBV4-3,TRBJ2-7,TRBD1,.,TGCGCCAGCAGCCGCTCCGGGGGACAGGGGACCTACGAGCAGTACTTC,CASSRSGGQGTYEQYF
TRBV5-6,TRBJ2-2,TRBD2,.,TGTGCCAGCAGGCTGGGACTAGCGGGAGTCGGGGAGCTGTTTTTT,CASRLGLAGVGELFF
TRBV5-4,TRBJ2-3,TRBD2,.,TGTGCCAGCAGCTTGGGAGGGCGGGAGGGTGAAGGGACGCAGTATTTT,CASSLGGREGEGTQYF
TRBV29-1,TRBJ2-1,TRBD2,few,TGCAGCTCCCGAGGGAGGGGTTCCTACAATGAGCAGTTCTTC,CSSRGRGSYNEQFF
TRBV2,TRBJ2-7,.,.,TGTGCCAGCAAGGGGGAACCCTACGAGCAGTACTTC,CASKGEPYEQYF
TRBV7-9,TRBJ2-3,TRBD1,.,TGTGCCAGCAGCATCCAGGGGGTAGCAGATACGCAGTATTTT,CASSIQGVADTQYF
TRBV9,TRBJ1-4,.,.,TGTGCCAGCAGCGTAGAAGGGAGCGATGAAAAACTGTTTTTT,CASSVEGSDEKLFF
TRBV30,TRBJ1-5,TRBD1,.,TGTGCTTTCAACGGACAGGGGTACAATCAGCCCCAGCATTTT,CAFNGQGYNQPQHF
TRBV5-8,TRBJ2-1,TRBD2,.,TGTGCCAGCAGCCGACGAGGGACTAGCGGGAGGTACAATGAGCAGTTCTTC,CASSRRGTSGRYNEQFF
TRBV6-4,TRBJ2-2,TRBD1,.,TGTGCCAGCAGTGCCTGGACAGGGGCCTCCACCGGGGAGCTGTTTTTT,CASSAWTGASTGELFF